A single sample gave rise to the 15 T cell receptor beta chains below, sequenced in a study of cytomegalovirus exposure and HLA in healthy donors. This PCR relied on a set of 60 Vbeta primers and 13 Jbeta primers. Produced via immunoSEQ multiplex PCR; TCRdb's table is partial and in-frame only. Counted here are under 200,000 clones, roughly 85% occurring once; the ten biggest clones make up 3.5% to 5%. The material sequenced was PBMCs. These TCRs come from a woman between 25 and 40 years old in good health and CMV-seropositive.

This clone was recorded once. This chain joins TRBV29-1 and TRBJ2-3, with 7 nucleotides matching TRBD2. The J segment lost 3 bases and the V segment lost 1 base, leaving 1 base of the junction unmatched. The CDR3 has 13 amino acids. CDR1 SQVTM and CDR2 ANQGSEA come from the germline V gene. CDR3 residues: CSVEGGGTDTQYF. The CDR3 region has the DNA TGCAGCGTTGAAGGGGGGGGTACAGATACGCAGTATTTT.

The chain is built from TRBV27 and TRBJ2-1; 12 bases are shared with TRBD2. This CDR3 region has 17 residues. After removal of 0 bases from V and 6 bases from J, the junction contained 6 bases not matched to a gene. Looked up from germline, CDR1 is MNHEY and CDR2 is SMNVEV (reference sequence). DNA of the CDR3: TGTGCCAGCAGTTTATCCCCTAGCGGGAGGGCCAGCAATGAGCAGTTCTTC. This codes for CASSLSPSGRASNEQFF.

CDR3 sequence reads: CASSSGDRPYEQYF. The CDR3 nucleotides are TGTGCCAGCAGCTCCGGGGACAGACCTTACGAGCAGTACTTC. The gene calls are TRBV11-3 and TRBJ2-7; 7 bases are shared with TRBD1. This CDR3 has 14 residues. V lost 4 bases, J lost 4 bases, and 7 bases stayed unmatched. Germline V lookup: CDR1 SGHNT, CDR2 YENEEA.

This clone has only one observation. The chain uses TRBV4-3 and TRBJ1-1, with 9 bases fitting TRBD1. V dropped 0 bases and J dropped 1; count of bases not matched to a gene: 9. Germline CDR1 reads LGHNA; CDR2 reads YSLEER. The CDR3 sequence is 18 residues long. CDR3 in amino acids: CASSQDVTGTGSNTEAFF. DNA of the CDR3: TGCGCCAGCAGCCAAGACGTTACCGGGACAGGGTCGAACACTGAAGCTTTCTTT.

This clone was seen more than once but under ten times. The V call is TRBV7-9, the J call TRBJ1-4, with 8 bases that match TRBD1. Trimming took 5 bases from V and 5 from J; bases not matched to a gene: 4. The germline gives CDR1 SEHNR, CDR2 FQNEAQ (reference sequence). The CDR3 is made up of 14 amino acids. The CDR3 nucleotides are TGTGCCAGCAGCCCCCGGGACAGGAATGAAAAACTGTTTTTT. Its translation is CASSPRDRNEKLFF.

V gene TRBV6-1 combines with J gene TRBJ1-5; D is unclear. Germline-derived CDR1 and CDR2 are MNHNS and SASEGT. Trimming took 6 bases from V and 0 from J, leaving 12 bases between them. The CDR3 covers 15 residues. The CDR3 protein is CASSPGLNSNQPQHF. As DNA, the CDR3 is TGTGCCAGCAGCCCCGGTCTTAATAGCAATCAGCCCCAGCATTTT.

This sequence joins TRBV30 and TRBJ2-1; D possibly corresponds to TRBD2 (6 bases). This CDR3 has 13 amino acids. With 2 bases removed from V and 10 bases from J, the gap between germline ends came to 15 bases. Looked up from germline, CDR1 is GTSNPN and CDR2 is SVGIG (reference sequence). The CDR3 region is CAWSKVGSEEQFF. The CDR3 coding sequence is TGTGCCTGGAGTAAGGTCGGGAGTGAGGAGCAGTTCTTC.

The V call is TRBV27, the J call TRBJ2-7; a possible D gene is TRBD1 (5 bases). Trimming stripped 5 bases from V and 9 bases from J, with 20 bases between. Germline CDR1 MNHEY, CDR2 SMNVEV (reference sequence). CDR3 length: 14 amino acids. This CDR3 is CASSPRDPLRGQYF. The DNA for the CDR3 is TGTGCCAGCAGTCCCAGGGATCCCCTACGAGGGCAGTACTTC.

This clone was detected only a few times. V usage is TRBV5-1 and J usage is TRBJ2-4; 12 bases are shared with TRBD1. Germline trimming cut 2 bases from V and 0 bases from J; bases unmatched to any gene: 9. The CDR3 runs 19 residues. CDR1 and CDR2 (germline): SGHRS, YFSETQ. The CDR3 sequence: CASSLEPGTGGLAKNIQYF. The CDR3 DNA is TGCGCCAGCAGCTTAGAACCCGGGACAGGGGGCCTAGCCAAAAACATTCAGTACTTC.

The chain couples TRBV6-5 to TRBJ2-4; TRBD1 matches 11 bases. Germline V gene sequence: CDR1 MNHEY, CDR2 SVGAGI. The CDR3 spans 15 residues. J was trimmed by 5 bases and V by 5 bases; bases with no gene match: 5. The CDR3 is CASSGQGAGENIQYF. CDR3 DNA: TGTGCCAGCAGTGGACAGGGGGCTGGGGAAAACATTCAGTACTTC.

This sequence joins TRBV7-9 and TRBJ1-3, with 8 bases matching TRBD1. V lost 4 bases, J lost 2 bases, and 4 bases stayed unmatched. Germline CDR1 SEHNR, CDR2 FQNEAQ (reference sequence). The CDR3 runs to 15 residues. Here the CDR3 reads CASSSDRVPGNTIYF. The CDR3 nucleotides read TGTGCCAGCAGCTCGGACAGGGTCCCTGGAAACACCATATATTTT.

The table lists this clone with a few counts. This chain joins TRBV9 and TRBJ1-2; possibly TRBD1 for D (6 bases). Looked up from germline, CDR1 is SGDLS and CDR2 is YYNGEE. The CDR3 is made up of 15 amino acids. V lost 1 base and J lost 3, with 13 bases in between. The CDR3 DNA reads as TGTGCCAGCAGCGTACAACAGGGCCGGGACTATGGCTACACCTTC. Translating gives CASSVQQGRDYGYTF.

The V gene is TRBV7-8, the J gene TRBJ2-3, with 10 bases that match TRBD2. This CDR3 contains 15 residues. The germline V gene encodes CDR1 SGHVS and CDR2 FQNEAQ. V was pared by 0 bases and J by 8 bases, with 5 bases of the junction left unmatched. As DNA, the CDR3 is TGTGCCAGCAGCTTAGCGCAGGTAGCGGGAGGTACGCAGTATTTT. It is translated as CASSLAQVAGGTQYF. The full variable domain, rest sourced from reference TRBV7-8 and TRBJ2-3, is GAGVSQSPRYKVAKRGQDVALRCDPISGHVSLFWYQQALGQGPEFLTYFQNEAQLDKSGLPSDRFFAERPEGSVSTLKIQRTQQEDSAVYLCASSLAQVAGGTQYFGPGTRLTVL.

The genes are TRBV11-3 and TRBJ2-7; TRBD1 agrees at 7 bases. The CDR3 contains 16 residues. V dropped 1 base and J dropped 3; count of bases not matched to a gene: 9. Per germline, CDR1 SGHNT and CDR2 YENEEA. Here the CDR3 DNA reads TGTGCCAGCAGCTTAGGATCGAGAAGGACAGGCTACGAGCAGTACTTC. The encoded protein is CASSLGSRRTGYEQYF.

This clone has only a few counts. The chain joins TRBV6-1 to TRBJ2-7, with D unclear. CDR3 size: 12 residues. Looked up from germline, CDR1 is MNHNS and CDR2 is SASEGT. V shed 6 bases and J shed 0 bases, with 6 bases lying between them. The CDR3 DNA reads as TGTGCCAGCAGGGGCCCCTCCTACGAGCAGTACTTC. Encoded protein: CASRGPSYEQYF.